The clone carrying this TCR beta chain was recorded a few times. No antigen is known for it. The sample originates from a study of OX40 agonist ivuxolimab in advanced cancers. Study conclusions and caveats: Among the lowest levels of clonal expansion were found in partial responders at 0.1-3.0 mg/kg. Compared with CD4+, CD8+ T cells on average had more expanded clones.

CDR1 is MNHNS and CDR2 is SASEGT in the germline V gene. This CDR3 region has 13 residues. J lost 8 bases, V lost 7 bases, and 10 bases had no gene match. The protocol was immunoSEQ multiplex PCR, while the TCRdb copy is restricted to in-frame clones and leaves out a portion. The sample yields about 77,000 clones, about 87% seen once. The genes are TRBV6-1 and TRBJ1-2; the match to TRBD1 covers 7 bases. The sample was CD4+ or CD8+ T cells sorted from blood, taken in a trial of the OX40 agonist ivuxolimab. This clonotype was obtained from an adult with an advanced solid tumor such as melanoma, head and neck, liver or kidney cancer. CDR3 nucleotide sequence: TGTGCCAGCATCCAAACAGGGGTGGGAGGCTACACCTTC. The encoded protein is CASIQTGVGGYTF.